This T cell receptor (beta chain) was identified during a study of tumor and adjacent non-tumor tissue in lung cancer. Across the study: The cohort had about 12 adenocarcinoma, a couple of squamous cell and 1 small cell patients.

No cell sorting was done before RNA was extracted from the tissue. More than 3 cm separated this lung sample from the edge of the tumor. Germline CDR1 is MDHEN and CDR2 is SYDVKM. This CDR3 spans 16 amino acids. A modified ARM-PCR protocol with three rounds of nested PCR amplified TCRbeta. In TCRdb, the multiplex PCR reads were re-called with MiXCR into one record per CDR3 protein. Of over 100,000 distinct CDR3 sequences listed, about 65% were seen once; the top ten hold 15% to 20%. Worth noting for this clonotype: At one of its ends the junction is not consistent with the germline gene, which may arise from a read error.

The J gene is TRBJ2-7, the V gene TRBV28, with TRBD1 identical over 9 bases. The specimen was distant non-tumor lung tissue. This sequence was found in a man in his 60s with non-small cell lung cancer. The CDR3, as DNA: TGTGCCAGCTGTCCTTTGGGACAGGGAGGGATCTACGATCAGTACTTC. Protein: CASCPLGQGGIYDQYF.